The sequence of this TCR beta chain was determined in a study of identical twins (TCRdb year 2016). In the study overall: TCR alpha and beta repertoires from monozygotic twins, unrelated adults of various ages and cord blood were deep-sequenced to test whether fetal clonotypes persist. To rule out contamination, the twin experiments were replicated at different times with different library preparation protocols.

Every donor in the study was a healthy Caucasian. Three pairs of female monozygotic twins, all aged roughly 18 to 29 years, made up the twin cohort. Positive isolation kits from Invitrogen were used to isolate the CD4+ and CD8+ T cell populations. The library was generated by 5' RACE. Sequencing used an Illumina HiSeq 2000. A universal primer binding site was added through template switching, and the final cDNA carried a unique molecular identifier so that TCR cDNA molecules could be counted accurately. Specific primers in the conserved constant-segment region were used to synthesize first-strand cDNA for the TCR alpha and beta chains. To control for contamination, each cDNA library was double barcoded with a SMART-Mk sample barcode plus Illumina barcodes. TruSeq adapter sequences, together with Illumina sample barcodes, were added in two successive PCR steps. TCR alpha and beta cDNA libraries were sequenced on the Illumina HiSeq platform with custom primers. Per the source publication's procedure: MiGEC processed the raw reads to extract unique molecular identifiers, while MiXCR was used to determine the CDR3 positions. For each individual, recombination models were inferred using an EM algorithm with the repgenHMM and IGoR tools. The tcR package in R was used for shared clonotype analysis, with sharing normalized by the product of cloneset sizes. To study raw recombination free of thymic and clonal selection effects, out-of-frame nonproductive sequences were analyzed. TCRdb passed the public sequencing reads through fastp at Q25 and MiXCR, retaining productive beta sequences. Rows are combined by CDR3 protein, so each entry shows the most common genes and DNA. The V and J calls and clone size come from TCRdb's table, not from the authors' own analysis. This sample is represented by 450,000 or so distinct CDR3 sequences; about 14% of them were singletons. The ten most abundant clones make up about 0.52% of the sample.

Summary of the overall study and its limitations: In monozygotic twins, recombination models systematically underestimated out-of-frame TCR alpha sharing, but the models matched the sharing seen between unrelated individuals. Zero-insertion analyses could be partly confounded by invariant T cells such as MAIT and iNKT, though diverse VJ usage argued against such confounding for most clonotypes. Because the same donors could not be followed over many years, conclusions were based on cross-sectional statistical analysis. Out-of-frame TCR alpha sequences shared between twins showed an excess of low generation-probability sequences compared with coincidental sharing between unrelated individuals. The excess sharing between twins in beta out-of-frame sequences was weaker because fewer shared sequences reduced the signal-to-noise ratio. Fewer insertions were carried by abundant cord blood beta clonotypes, a similar but weaker trend appeared in young adult naive repertoires, and no such trend appeared in memory repertoires.

V sheds 4 bases and J sheds 2 bases, leaving 12 bases between their ends. The CDR3 contains 14 residues, cysteine and phenylalanine counted. The only DNA kept is the CDR3, 42 bases in frame from the first base. CDR1 and CDR2, per the germline V gene, are SGHRS and YFSETQ. This clonotype was recorded a few times. Its antigen is still unknown. Qualities for individual bases were not recorded, and no much larger clone is one base off. These data also featured in a second study, about yellow fever vaccine responses in identical twins. The second paper states: According to the authors, the vaccine-induced T cell response in identical twins seemed to be partly convergent and partly specific to each individual. In the study, vaccine-responding T cell clones were precisely tracked in identical twins.

The chain is made from TRBV5-1 and TRBJ2-5, with TRBD1 as a weak D call on 5 bases. Material: CD4+ T cells sorted from blood. The clonotype comes from a woman in her late teens or twenties in good health. The CDR3 protein is CASSRQQQQETQYF. The DNA sequence follows: TGCGCCAGCAGCCGACAGCAACAGCAAGAGACCCAGTACTTC.